The source of this T cell receptor (beta chain) is a study of cytomegalovirus exposure and HLA in healthy donors. Study results and limitations: Highly shared sequence variants in one cluster were likely a sequencing artifact. Researchers left out some V segments, among them TRBV6-2 and TRBV6-3, as indistinguishable.

This CDR3 has 14 residues. V lost 3 bases and J 3 bases, leaving 11 bases between the germline ends. Germline V gives CDR1 SGHAT, CDR2 FQNNGV. This cohort consisted of healthy bone marrow donors. The PCR used 60 Vbeta and 13 Jbeta primers. Using immunoSEQ multiplex PCR, the repertoire was profiled, and TCRdb retains in-frame clones only, with some absent. This sample has about 130,000 clones; over 65% occur once, and the top ten carry 15% to 20%. A remark on this clone: Its antigen remains unknown.

V usage is TRBV11-2 and J usage is TRBJ1-2; D uncertain. The origin of this receptor is a man aged 18 to 35 in good health and CMV-seropositive. The sequenced sample consisted of PBMCs. CDR3 residues: CASSFDQNYYGYTF. CDR3 DNA sequence: TGTGCCAGCAGCTTCGATCAGAATTACTATGGCTACACCTTC. The full variable domain, rest sourced from reference TRBV11-2 and TRBJ1-2, is EAGVAQSPRYKIIEKRQSVAFWCNPISGHATLYWYQQILGQGPKLLIQFQNNGVVDDSQLPKDRFSAERLKGVDSTLKIQPAKLEDSAVYLCASSFDQNYYGYTFGSGTRLTVV.